These 29 T cell receptor beta chains share one sample of origin, sequenced in a study of T cells in Graves' hyperthyroidism and ophthalmopathy. Regions amplified from RNA transcripts were the TCR beta CDR3 regions. RT-PCR in the first round (using the HTBI primer set) targeted the TCR CDR3. TCRdb used MiXCR to reprocess the multiplex PCR reads, holding one entry per CDR3 protein. The sample contains approximately 400,000 distinct CDR3 sequences, around a sixth of which appear only once. Input material: blood. The receptors were sampled from a woman aged 18-29 years with Graves' hyperthyroidism that later progressed to Graves' ophthalmopathy.

Notes on this clonotype: One base away lies a much larger clone, so this may be a sequencing read error. This rearrangement joins TRBV30 to TRBJ2-6; 12 bases match TRBD2. The length of the CDR3 is 18 residues. CDR1 GTSNPN and CDR2 SVGIG come from the germline V gene (reference sequence). The CDR3 nucleotides are TGTGCCTGGAGCGGACTAGCGGGAATTAACGGGGGGGCCAAAGTCCTGACTTTC. Protein: CAWSGLAGINGGAKVLTF.

Ten or more counts support this clonotype. The chain recombines TRBV3-1 with TRBJ2-1; 9 bases align to TRBD1. Trimming at V came to 3 bases and at J to 2 bases, leaving 2 bases not matched to a gene. CDR3 length equals 15 residues. The germline V gene has CDR1 LGHDT and CDR2 YNNKEL (reference sequence). The CDR3 region is CASSQGQGTYNEQFF. The CDR3 DNA reads TGTGCCAGCAGCCAGGGACAGGGCACCTACAATGAGCAGTTCTTC.

The V call is TRBV27, the J call TRBJ2-1, with 9 nucleotides matching TRBD2. From germline, CDR1 is MNHEY and CDR2 SMNVEV (reference sequence). The junction had 5 bases not matched to a gene; V was cut back by 2 bases and J by 12 bases. The CDR3 has 13 amino acids. CDR3 region: CASSLGLAGMQFF. In DNA, the CDR3 is TGTGCCAGCAGTTTAGGGCTAGCGGGAATGCAGTTCTTC.

This clonotype was counted ten times or more. In DNA, the CDR3 is TGTGCCAGCGAGACCGGGACAGCTAACACCGGGGAGCTGTTTTTT. Protein sequence: CASETGTANTGELFF. The rearrangement joins TRBV6-2 or TRBV6-3 to TRBJ2-2; TRBD1 aligns across 7 bases. CDR3 length: 15 residues. Trimming at V came to 8 bases and at J to 2 bases, leaving 8 bases not matched to a gene. Germline lookup yields CDR1 MNHEY and CDR2 SVGEGT.

This clonotype has ten or more counts. V is TRBV28 and J is TRBJ2-5; D is uncertain. The CDR3 consists of 16 residues. Germline CDR1 reads MDHEN; CDR2 reads SYDVKM. V was clipped by 5 bases and J by 5 bases, with 21 bases between them. The CDR3 loop is CASSPSLDPSGETQYF. The CDR3 DNA sequence: TGTGCCAGCAGTCCAAGCTTAGACCCCTCTGGGGAGACCCAGTACTTC.

This clonotype was recorded at least ten times. The rearrangement links TRBV2 to TRBJ2-2, with no clear D. Per germline, CDR1 SNHLY and CDR2 FYNNEI. V lost 4 bases to trimming and J lost 4 bases, with 7 bases between them. The CDR3 is 13 residues long. The DNA for the CDR3 is TGTGCCAGCAGTGGGAGAGGCACCGGGGAGCTGTTTTTT. Translating gives CASSGRGTGELFF.

This clonotype was picked up many times. CDR3: CASSPVRAGDTQYF. CDR3 bases: TGTGCCAGCAGCCCCGTCCGAGCGGGAGATACGCAGTATTTT. The rearrangement joins TRBV7-2 to TRBJ2-3; D is possibly TRBD2 (6 bases). The CDR3 has 14 amino acids. The V gene lost 5 bases and the J gene lost 5 bases, with 14 bases spanning the gap. Germline CDR1 SGHTA, CDR2 FQGNSA.

This clonotype was recorded at least ten times. The rearrangement uses TRBV20-1 and TRBJ2-5; D is possibly TRBD2 (6 bases). This CDR3 comprises 12 residues. Trimming stripped 5 bases from V and 3 bases from J, with 10 bases between. Per germline, CDR1 DFQATT and CDR2 SNEGSKA (reference sequence). The CDR3 DNA follows: TGCAGTGCTGCTATAGCGGAAGAGACCCAGTACTTC. Amino acid sequence: CSAAIAEETQYF.

Remarks on this clonotype: One base away lies a much larger clone, so this may be a sequencing read error. Likely a read error: the CDR3 ends without its conserved phenylalanine or tryptophan. The chain uses TRBV20-1 and TRBJ2-7; D is uncertain. This CDR3 has 13 residues. Germline V lookup: CDR1 DFQATT, CDR2 SNEGSKA (reference sequence). Trimming removed 1 base at V and 3 bases at J, with 10 bases between. CDR3 in amino acids: CSARVPGFYEQYL. The CDR3, as DNA: TGCAGTGCTAGAGTCCCCGGTTTCTACGAGCAGTACCTC.

The V call is TRBV5-4, the J call TRBJ1-6; TRBD1 agrees at 8 bases. The germline gives CDR1 SGHNT, CDR2 YYREEE (reference sequence). This CDR3 spans 18 amino acids. Trimming removed 3 bases from V and 3 bases from J; junction bases left unmatched: 11. The CDR3 loop is CASSSHGQGFFYNSPLHF. The CDR3 bases are TGTGCCAGCAGCTCTCATGGACAGGGCTTTTTCTATAATTCACCCCTCCACTTT.

Ten or more counts support this clonotype. The chain carries TRBV7-9 and TRBJ2-3; tentatively, D is TRBD2 (6 bases). The CDR3 totals 17 residues. V lost 2 bases and J 0 bases, leaving 15 bases between the germline ends. Per the germline V gene, CDR1 is SEHNR and CDR2 is FQNEAQ (reference sequence). CDR3 residues: CASSLIIGLASTDTQYF. CDR3 nucleotide sequence: TGTGCCAGCAGCTTAATTATCGGCCTAGCGAGCACAGATACGCAGTATTTT.

CDR3 sequence: CAISAREVGNEQYF. The CDR3 bases are TGTGCCATCAGTGCCCGAGAGGTCGGAAATGAGCAGTACTTC. This sequence joins TRBV10-3 and TRBJ2-7; D unresolved. The germline V gene encodes CDR1 ENHRY and CDR2 SYGVKD. The CDR3 runs 14 residues. The germline V and J ends were trimmed by 4 bases and 7 bases, with 17 bases remaining between them.

The chain joins TRBV12-3 or TRBV12-4 to TRBJ1-2, with a weak D call TRBD1 (6 bases). Trimming pared 5 bases from V and 2 bases from J, leaving 12 bases between. The CDR3 is 14 amino acids. The CDR3 is CASSRQEGNYGYTF. Written as DNA, the CDR3 is TGTGCCAGCAGTCGACAGGAGGGGAACTATGGCTACACCTTC.

Remarks on this clonotype: An end of the junction differs from the germline gene, which may be a read error. The rearrangement uses TRBV2 and TRBJ2-7; D remains ambiguous. From germline, CDR1 is SNHLY and CDR2 FYNNEI. CDR3 length: 12 residues. The CDR3 DNA follows: TGTGCCAGTAGTGAGTCCACCCACGAGCAGTACTTC. It translates to CASSESTHEQYF.

The chain combines TRBV20-1 with TRBJ2-2; 7 bases match TRBD1. Germline V CDR1 and CDR2: DFQATT, SNEGSKA (reference sequence). The CDR3 totals 16 residues. V was pared by 3 bases and J by 2 bases, with 9 bases of the junction left unmatched. The CDR3 loop reads CSASASGTANTGELFF. For the CDR3, the DNA is TGCAGTGCTAGTGCCTCCGGGACAGCAAACACCGGGGAGCTGTTTTTT.

This clonotype was counted many times. The rearrangement joins TRBV7-2 to TRBJ2-7; 11 bases line up with TRBD2. CDR3 size: 18 residues. The J segment lost 0 bases and the V segment lost 3 bases, leaving 10 bases of the junction unmatched. Germline CDR1 and CDR2: SGHTA and FQGNSA. Written as DNA, the CDR3 is TGTGCCAGCAGCTTTAGCCGACCGGGACTAGCGGTCTCCTACGAGCAGTACTTC. This translates into CASSFSRPGLAVSYEQYF.

CDR3 DNA sequence: TGTGCCAGCAGCGCCTACGGGAGAGGGGACGAGACCCAGTACTTC. Translating it yields CASSAYGRGDETQYF. V usage is TRBV9 and J usage is TRBJ2-5, with TRBD2 as a possible D gene (6 bases). V lost 3 bases and J 5 bases, leaving 17 bases between the germline ends. The germline CDR1 and CDR2 sequences are SGDLS and YYNGEE. This CDR3 is 15 amino acids long.

With regard to this clonotype: It may be a read error: a sequence one base away is much more abundant. CDR3 sequence: CASSSRDQKNSMNTEAFF. The CDR3 region has the DNA TGTGCCAGCTCCTCGAGGGACCAAAAAAACTCAATGAACACTGAAGCTTTCTTT. This rearrangement joins TRBV28 to TRBJ1-1, with a tentative D call TRBD1 (5 bases). The V and J ends lost 8 bases and 0 bases respectively, with 25 bases between them. The germline V gene has CDR1 MDHEN and CDR2 SYDVKM. The CDR3 consists of 18 residues.

This chain uses TRBV6-1 with TRBJ2-1, with unresolved D. V was shortened by 7 bases and J by 9 bases, with 25 bases between the two germline ends. CDR1 and CDR2 from the germline V gene are MNHNS and SASEGT. The CDR3 is 16 amino acids. CDR3: CASNGPGSLSGGEQFF. CDR3 nucleotide sequence: TGTGCCAGCAATGGTCCAGGATCCCTCTCGGGTGGTGAGCAGTTCTTC.

This clonotype was counted at least ten times. The chain joins TRBV7-9 to TRBJ2-5; perhaps TRBD2 as D (6 bases). Trimming pared 4 bases from V and 1 base from J, leaving 16 bases between. The CDR3 length is 16 residues. The V gene's germline CDR1 is SEHNR and CDR2 FQNEAQ (reference sequence). The CDR3: CASSSWAGTGQETQYF. The CDR3 DNA reads TGTGCCAGCAGCTCCTGGGCGGGGACGGGCCAAGAGACCCAGTACTTC.

In its sample, this clonotype was seen a few times. The CDR3 DNA reads as TGTGCCAGCAGTGCTGTAGGGTTCTCCCTTAACACTGAAGCTTTCTTT. Translated, it gives CASSAVGFSLNTEAFF. The chain carries TRBV6-1 and TRBJ1-1; D gene unclear. Trimming left V 4 bases short and J 2 bases short, with 17 bases between. From germline, CDR1 is MNHNS and CDR2 SASEGT. The CDR3 spans 16 residues.

This clonotype appeared many times. The chain recombines TRBV27 with TRBJ2-7; 12 positions agree with TRBD2. This CDR3 has 16 amino acids. Trimming removed 6 bases from V and 4 bases from J; junction bases left unmatched: 10. CDR1 and CDR2 (germline): MNHEY, SMNVEV (reference sequence). The CDR3 region is CASRRIGTSGFYEQYF. CDR3 nucleotide sequence: TGTGCCAGCAGACGAATCGGGACTAGCGGGTTTTACGAGCAGTACTTC.

J is TRBJ2-2 and V is TRBV6-2 or TRBV6-3; 10 positions match TRBD2. The V gene end was trimmed by 3 bases and the J gene end by 6 bases; junction bases not matched to a gene: 4. Germline values: CDR1 MNHEY, CDR2 SVGEGT. The CDR3 has 15 amino acids. CDR3 sequence: CASSYLAGVAGELFF. CDR3 bases: TGTGCCAGCAGTTATCTAGCGGGAGTTGCCGGGGAGCTGTTTTTT.

This clonotype showed up just a few times. The CDR3 nucleotides are TGCGCCAGCAGCCAAGAGTTAGGACTACTAAACACAGATACGCAGTATTTT. As protein: CASSQELGLLNTDTQYF. The chain has TRBV4-3 and TRBJ2-3; tentative D call: TRBD2 (6 bases). V was trimmed by 0 bases and J by 2 bases, leaving 15 bases between them. The CDR3 is made up of 17 amino acids. Germline V gene data show CDR1 as LGHNA and CDR2 as YSLEER.

This clonotype was observed a handful of times. A much larger clone lies one base from this, so it may be a read error. The chain recombines TRBV20-1 with TRBJ1-5; no clear D. The germline V gene has CDR1 DFQATT and CDR2 SNEGSKA (reference sequence). This CDR3 contains 14 residues. The CDR3 sequence is CSARPLAALQPPHF. The CDR3 DNA follows: TGCAGTGCTAGACCCTTGGCAGCCCTGCAGCCCCCGCATTTT.

CDR3 protein: CASSPPGGTGAGYTF. CDR3 bases: TGCGCCAGCAGCCCCCCCGGCGGGACAGGGGCTGGCTACACCTTC. The chain recombines TRBV4-1 with TRBJ1-2, with 10 bases identical to TRBD1. CDR1 MGHRA and CDR2 YSYEKL come from the germline V gene. The CDR3 loop spans 15 amino acids. V shed 4 bases, J shed 7 bases, and the junction held 9 bases outside the gene matches.

This clonotype was detected many times. The chain is built from TRBV7-6 and TRBJ2-5; TRBD2 matches at 8 bases. The CDR3 covers 15 residues. After removal of 5 bases from V and 5 bases from J, the junction contained 10 bases not matched to a gene. Germline CDR1 and CDR2: SGHVS and FNYEAQ. CDR3 sequence (DNA): TGTGCCAGCAGCCCTGTGGCGGGAGGAAGGGAGACCCAGTACTTC. This codes for CASSPVAGGRETQYF.

Only a few counts were recorded for this clonotype. The J gene is TRBJ1-4, the V gene TRBV20-1, with D maybe TRBD1 (6 bases). This CDR3 is built from 13 residues. The V end was cut by 6 bases, the J end by 13 bases, with 21 bases between. Germline-derived CDR1 and CDR2 are DFQATT and SNEGSKA (reference sequence). The CDR3 region is CSALPSGTKVLFF. The CDR3 nucleotides read TGCAGTGCCCTACCTTCCGGGACAAAGGTACTGTTTTTT.

This clonotype was detected a few times. This rearrangement joins TRBV7-2 to TRBJ2-7; TRBD1 agrees at 8 bases. The germline V gene encodes CDR1 SGHTA and CDR2 FQGNSA. V dropped 3 bases and J dropped 5; count of bases not matched to a gene: 6. The CDR3 contains 14 residues. CDR3 nucleotide sequence: TGTGCCAGCAGCTTCGGGACAGGAGGCCACGAGCAGTACTTC. It specifies CASSFGTGGHEQYF.